These 8 T cell receptor beta chains were sequenced from one sample in a study of blood T cells in healthy people across ages (dated by TCRdb to 2015 to 2017). To prepare the library, 5' RACE was applied. The listed sequencing device is Illumina HiSeq 2500. A second PCR of roughly 6 to 12 cycles was run with a J-beta primer mix and a sample-barcoded 5' primer. TCRdb trimmed public reads at Q25 via fastp, called clones via MiXCR and kept in-frame beta chains. Here each entry gathers all rows of one CDR3 protein and keeps the most common genes and DNA. For this sample there are about 1.6 million distinct CDR3 sequences; roughly a third appear just once. 11% of the sample is held by the ten biggest clonotypes. Material for sequencing was blood. The receptors stem from a woman aged 25 to 39 in good health.

The chain uses TRBV2 and TRBJ1-6; the D is unclear. This CDR3 region has 13 residues. Per the germline V gene, CDR1 is SNHLY and CDR2 is FYNNEI. The ends were cut back, 6 bases at V and 12 bases at J, with 15 bases in the middle. For the CDR3, the DNA is TGTGCCAGCAGAGCTAACCCGGGCCAACCCCTCCACTTT. Amino acid sequence: CASRANPGQPLHF.

This clonotype has just a few counts. J is TRBJ2-1 and V is TRBV7-2, with 9 bases matching TRBD2. CDR1 is SGHTA and CDR2 is FQGNSA in the germline V gene. The CDR3 covers 15 residues. After removal of 6 bases from V and 3 bases from J, the junction contained 6 bases not matched to a gene. The CDR3 DNA reads TGTGCCAGCAGATTTGATAGCGGGAGCTACAATGAGCAGTTCTTC. It specifies CASRFDSGSYNEQFF. Full variable domain (outside the CDR3, taken from reference TRBV7-2 and TRBJ2-1): GAGVSQSPSNKVTEKGKDVELRCDPISGHTALYWYRQSLGQGLEFLIYFQGNSAPDKSGLPSDRFSAERTGGSVSTLTIQRTQQEDSAVYLCASRFDSGSYNEQFFGPGTRLTVL.

The rearrangement uses TRBV2 and TRBJ2-7; 8 positions agree with TRBD1. V was pared by 3 bases and J by 4 bases, with 2 bases of the junction left unmatched. CDR1 is SNHLY, CDR2 FYNNEI, per germline. The CDR3 runs to 13 residues. For the CDR3, the DNA is TGTGCCAGCAGTGAGGGACAGGTGTACGAGCAGTACTTC. Translation gives CASSEGQVYEQYF.

This clonotype was found a few times. The chain links TRBV29-1 to TRBJ2-3; D is possibly TRBD1 (6 bases). The V gene lost 0 bases and the J gene lost 1 base, with 8 bases spanning the gap. This CDR3 has 14 amino acids. Germline lookup yields CDR1 SQVTM and CDR2 ANQGSEA. CDR3 coding DNA: TGCAGCGTTGAAGAGGGGGCGGGCACAGATACGCAGTATTTT. Translation gives CSVEEGAGTDTQYF.

In this sample, this clonotype turned up a few times. This chain uses TRBV6-5 with TRBJ2-7, with 7 bases fitting TRBD2. From germline, CDR1 is MNHEY and CDR2 SVGAGI. The CDR3 spans 13 residues. V was pared by 5 bases and J by 3 bases, with 4 bases of the junction left unmatched. The CDR3 bases are TGTGCCAGCAGTAGCGGGAAGTTCTACGAGCAGTACTTC. As protein: CASSSGKFYEQYF.

Only a few counts were recorded for this clonotype. V gene TRBV20-1 combines with J gene TRBJ1-6; TRBD1 matches at 9 bases. V lost 6 bases, J lost 9 bases, and 3 bases stayed unmatched. CDR1 and CDR2 (germline): DFQATT, SNEGSKA (reference sequence). CDR3 length: 12 residues. CDR3 coding DNA: TGCAGTGCCCGGGACAGGGTTTCACCCCTCCACTTT. It is translated as CSARDRVSPLHF.

This clonotype occurred many times. The chain links TRBV20-1 to TRBJ2-7; 7 bases fit TRBD2. With 1 base clipped from V and 7 bases from J, the junction kept 7 bases outside the gene matches. In germline, CDR1 is DFQATT, CDR2 SNEGSKA (reference sequence). The CDR3 consists of 13 residues. As DNA, the CDR3 is TGCAGTGCTAGAGGGGCGGGAGATTGGGAGCAGTACTTC. It is translated as CSARGAGDWEQYF.

The chain couples TRBV24-1 to TRBJ1-2; no definite D call. Germline lookup yields CDR1 KGHDR and CDR2 SFDVKD. CDR3 length: 13 residues. V was clipped by 4 bases and J by 4 bases, with 9 bases between them. CDR3 region: CATSDLGLYGYTF. CDR3 bases: TGTGCCACCAGTGACCTCGGACTCTATGGCTACACCTTC.